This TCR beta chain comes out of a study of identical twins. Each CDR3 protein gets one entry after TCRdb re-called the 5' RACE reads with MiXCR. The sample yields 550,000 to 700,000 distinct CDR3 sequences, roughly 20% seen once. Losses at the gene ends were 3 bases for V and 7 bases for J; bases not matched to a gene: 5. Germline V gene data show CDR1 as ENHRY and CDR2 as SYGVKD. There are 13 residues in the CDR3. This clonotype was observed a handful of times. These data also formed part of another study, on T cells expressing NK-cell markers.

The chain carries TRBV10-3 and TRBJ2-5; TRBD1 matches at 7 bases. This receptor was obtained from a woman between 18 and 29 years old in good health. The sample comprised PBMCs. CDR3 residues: CAISEQGSGTQYF. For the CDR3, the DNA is TGTGCCATCAGTGAACAGGGGTCGGGGACCCAGTACTTC.